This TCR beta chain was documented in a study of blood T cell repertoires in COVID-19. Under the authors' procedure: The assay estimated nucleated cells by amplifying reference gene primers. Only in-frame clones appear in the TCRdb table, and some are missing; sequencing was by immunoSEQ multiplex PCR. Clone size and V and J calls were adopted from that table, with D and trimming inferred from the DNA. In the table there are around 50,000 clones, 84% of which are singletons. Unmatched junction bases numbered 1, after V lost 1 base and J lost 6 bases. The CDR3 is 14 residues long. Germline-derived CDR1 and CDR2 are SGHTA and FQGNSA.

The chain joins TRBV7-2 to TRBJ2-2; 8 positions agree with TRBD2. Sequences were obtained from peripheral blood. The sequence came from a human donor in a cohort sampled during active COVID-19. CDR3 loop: CASSLGGLAGELFF. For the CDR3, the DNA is TGTGCCAGCAGCTTAGGGGGACTAGCCGGGGAGCTGTTTTTT.